This is a list of T cell receptor beta chains from one sample in a study of control samples from healthy donors and cancer patients. The method was immunoSEQ multiplex PCR; TCRdb's version includes in-frame clones alone and lacks a portion of them. The sample includes around 150,000 clones, approximately 96% of them seen just once. Material: blood. All receptors derive from a woman aged 35 to 49 in good health. Each CDR3 is given with its conserved first and last residue. The listing skips clone size in some rows; elsewhere it reads once, few, many or a size class.

clone size	V gene	CDR3 protein
.	TRBV6-6	CASSLRVRGETQYF
once	TRBV2	CASSGDRGKGEQYF
once	TRBV29-1	CSVDRSSYNEQFF
.	TRBV6-2/TRBV6-3	CASSYPRLAGVGETQYF
.	TRBV19	CASSSLAGSTDTQYF
.	TRBV18	CASSPDRWDEQYF
.	TRBV30	CAWSIGTVSNQPQHF
once	TRBV29-1	CSVWGQGPGILRGYTF
.	TRBV7-2	CASSARQGAKETQYF
.	TRBV11-2	CASSSIRGKEITNYGYTF
.	TRBV7-3	CASSLNTKETQYF
.	TRBV3-1/TRBV3-2	CASSRRGDTQYF
.	TRBV19	CASSIPVSGTGNQPQHF
.	TRBV2	CASSYGQANTEAFF
.	TRBV11-3	CASSLGASRENEAFF
.	TRBV6-6	CASIKQGDRTDTQYF
.	TRBV6-1	CASSEVPGNYGYTF
.	TRBV3-1/TRBV3-2	CASSQDSPEQYF
.	TRBV6-2/TRBV6-3	CASSYSIPGPLTEAFF
.	TRBV4-2	CASSQALLQETQYF
.	TRBV20-1	CSASVGTVGNTIYF
.	TRBV19	CATRSMGQAQETQYF
once	TRBV18	CASSRRQVDQPQHF
.	TRBV4-2	CASSQEVHLGGAFF
.	TRBV19	CASSTGTVRDQETQYF
.	TRBV6-6	CASSYPQAGAYEQYF
.	TRBV2	CASSEAPNAGELFF
.	TRBV4-1	CASSQVQSSYEQYF
.	TRBV5-1	CASSLTAWGNEQFF
.	TRBV19	CASRAGSGTEAFF
.	TRBV7-2	CASSRRPRGGDNEQFF
.	TRBV9	CASSPDMSNEKLFF
.	TRBV27	CASSLTEMNTEAFF
.	TRBV20-1	CSAGRGGAAFF
.	TRBV6-6	CASSWGQLYEQYF
.	TRBV19	CASSILDRGLGGYTF
.	TRBV7-3	CASSLRGAEAFF
.	TRBV5-6	CASSLVGQSNQPQHF
.	TRBV3-1/TRBV3-2	CASSQGANYGYTF
.	TRBV19	CASTVTGDPGANVLTF
.	TRBV7-2	CASSLTGTSGKETQYF
.	TRBV11-2	CASSSRTGSGGELFF
.	TRBV6-2/TRBV6-3	CASSDPTKIYEQYF
.	TRBV7-8	CASSPDRGQTEAFF
.	TRBV7-9	CASSGRAQTRATNEKLFF
.	TRBV15	CATSRDEQGDGYTF
.	TRBV6-5	CASSPTGTLNSPLHF
.	TRBV19	CASNDRATYEQYF
.	TRBV19	CASSIAHHRGHGYTF
.	TRBV3-1/TRBV3-2	CASSQGRFDEQFF